This T cell receptor beta chain was sequenced during a study of monozygotic twins with cystic fibrosis. On the study more broadly: Library input was 2.5 to 3.5 micrograms of fragmented DNA, with roughly 15 PCR cycles. Study-wide points: V usage most resembled the co-twin in 13 of 16 pairs.

The data were produced by immunoSEQ multiplex PCR, yet TCRdb's version contains in-frame clones alone and is incomplete. Found here are 15,000 or so clones, 85% of them singletons; the top ten hold approximately 0.99%. The ends were cut back, 1 base at V and 5 bases at J, with 11 bases in the middle. In germline, CDR1 is LNHNV, CDR2 YYDKDF (reference sequence). This CDR3 has 14 residues. With regard to this clone: Its antigen remains unknown.

The sequenced material came from blood. The V gene is TRBV15, the J gene TRBJ1-1; D is undetermined. The source is a boy younger than 18 with cystic fibrosis. CDR3 amino acids: CATSRADPGTEAFF. The DNA for the CDR3 is TGTGCCACCAGCAGAGCCGACCCTGGGACTGAAGCTTTCTTT.